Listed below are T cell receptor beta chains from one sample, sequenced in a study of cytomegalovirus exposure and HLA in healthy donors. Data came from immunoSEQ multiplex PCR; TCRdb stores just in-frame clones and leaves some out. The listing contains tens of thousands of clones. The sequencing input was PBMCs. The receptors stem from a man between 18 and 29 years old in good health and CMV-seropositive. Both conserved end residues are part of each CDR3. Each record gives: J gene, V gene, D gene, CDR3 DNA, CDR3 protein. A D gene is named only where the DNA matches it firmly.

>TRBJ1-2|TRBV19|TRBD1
TGTGCCAGTAGCCCTGGACAGGTTTTTAACTATGGCTACACCTTC
CASSPGQVFNYGYTF
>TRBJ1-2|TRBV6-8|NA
TGTGCCAGAGGTTGGGGAGTTGGTGGCTACACCTTC
CARGWGVGGYTF
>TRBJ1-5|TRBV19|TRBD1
TGTGCCAGTAGTCCGGACAGGATTAGCAATCAGCCCCAGCATTTT
CASSPDRISNQPQHF
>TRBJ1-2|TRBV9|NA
TGTGCCAGCGGGGGGGGACTTTTTAACTATGGCTACACCTTC
CASGGGLFNYGYTF
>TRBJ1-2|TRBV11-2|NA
TGTGCCAGCAGCCCCGAACAGGGCAGAGGCTACACCTTC
CASSPEQGRGYTF
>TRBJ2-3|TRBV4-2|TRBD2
TGTGCCAGCAGCCAAGGGGGACTACCAAATACGCAGTATTTT
CASSQGGLPNTQYF
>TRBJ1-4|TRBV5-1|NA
TGCGCCAGCAGCTTGGCCGCGGGGGATGCTGAAAAACTGTTTTTT
CASSLAAGDAEKLFF
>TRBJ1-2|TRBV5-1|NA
TGCGCCAGCAGCTTAGATGACATTAACTATGGCTACACCTTC
CASSLDDINYGYTF
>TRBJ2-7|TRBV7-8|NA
TGTGCCAGCAGCCCGGGGAGGTCAGGAACGGACTTC
CASSPGRSGTDF
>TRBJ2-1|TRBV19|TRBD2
TGTGCCAGTAGTATCACCAGCGGGGGGTCCTACAATGAGCAGTTCTTC
CASSITSGGSYNEQFF
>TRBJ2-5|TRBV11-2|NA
TGTGCCAGCAGCTTAGGCAGGAAAGAGACCCAGTACTTC
CASSLGRKETQYF
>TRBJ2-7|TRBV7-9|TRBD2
TGTGCCAGCAGCTTAGCGTCGACTAGCAACCCCTACGAGCAGTACTTC
CASSLASTSNPYEQYF